This T cell receptor (beta chain) was recovered during a study of OX40 agonist ivuxolimab in advanced cancers. Assay: immunoSEQ multiplex PCR; the TCRdb copy retains only in-frame clones and omits some. Of tens of thousands of clones listed, over 80% are singletons. Sequences were derived from CD4+ or CD8+ T cells sorted from blood, sampled in a trial of the OX40 agonist ivuxolimab. This receptor was taken from an adult with an advanced solid tumor such as melanoma, head and neck, liver or kidney cancer.

The CDR3: CASSQVPSGVYSYNEQFF. The CDR3 nucleotides read TGCGCCAGCAGCCAAGTGCCTAGCGGGGTTTACTCCTACAATGAGCAGTTCTTC. The chain has TRBV4-1 and TRBJ2-1, with 9 bases lining up with TRBD2. Germline assignment: CDR1 MGHRA and CDR2 YSYEKL. The CDR3 has 18 amino acids. Germline trimming cut 1 base from V and 0 bases from J; bases unmatched to any gene: 7.